These T cell receptor beta chains were read from a single sample in a study of T cell responses to AZD1222 COVID-19 vaccine. TCRdb's table, derived via immunoSEQ multiplex PCR, lists solely in-frame clones and lacks some. Among about 160,000 clones, roughly 90% were seen once, and the ten largest hold approximately 4.5%. Sequences were derived from peripheral blood, sampled 28 days after the second AZD1222 dose. These receptors were taken from an adult who received the AZD1222 COVID-19 vaccine. Each CDR3 is given with its conserved first and last residue. Fields, in order: J gene, clone size, CDR3 length, V gene, D gene, CDR3 DNA, CDR3 protein. A D gene is named only where the DNA matches it firmly. A row's size may be missing; if present it is once, few, many or a size class.

TRBJ2-5 | . | 16 | TRBV11-3 | . | TGTGCCAGCAGCTTAGGAGTAGAGCTGGGGAAAGAGACCCAGTACTTC | CASSLGVELGKETQYF
TRBJ1-2 | once | 14 | TRBV28 | . | TGTGCCAGCAGTTTAGTCCCTACAGGGTCTGGCTACACCTTC | CASSLVPTGSGYTF
TRBJ2-7 | . | 16 | TRBV6-2/TRBV6-3 | . | TGTGCCAGCAGTCTCCTCTCGAGGTCAAGCTCCTACGAGCAGTACTTC | CASSLLSRSSSYEQYF
TRBJ2-7 | . | 11 | TRBV7-2 | . | TGTGCCAGCAGCTTAGGAGCCGAGCAGTACTTC | CASSLGAEQYF
TRBJ1-1 | . | 14 | TRBV7-9 | . | TGTGCCAGCACCTCCTCCCCGCGGCTGGCTGAAGCTTTCTTT | CASTSSPRLAEAFF
TRBJ2-3 | once | 14 | TRBV2 | TRBD2 | TGTGCCAGCGGGACTAGCGTTGTTCCAGATACGCAGTATTTT | CASGTSVVPDTQYF
TRBJ1-3 | . | 14 | TRBV4-1 | . | TGCGCCAGCCAACTGACTCTCTCTGGAAACACCATATATTTT | CASQLTLSGNTIYF
TRBJ1-2 | . | 11 | TRBV12-3/TRBV12-4 | . | TGTGCCAGCAGCGGACGGGTTGGCTACACCTTC | CASSGRVGYTF
TRBJ1-2 | . | 12 | TRBV18 | . | TGTGCCAGCTCAGTTGGGGGCTATGGCTACACCTTC | CASSVGGYGYTF
TRBJ1-1 | . | 15 | TRBV18 | . | TGTGCCAGCTCGCCTCCGGGACACCTGAACACTGAAGCTTTCTTT | CASSPPGHLNTEAFF
TRBJ1-2 | . | 12 | TRBV19 | . | TGTGCCGCATCAGGGGCGAACTATGGCTACACCTTC | CAASGANYGYTF
TRBJ1-6 | . | 16 | TRBV19 | . | TGTGCCAGTATCCCCTCCATGAGCTCCTATAATTCACCCCTCCACTTT | CASIPSMSSYNSPLHF
TRBJ1-5 | . | 14 | TRBV19 | . | TGTGCCAGTAGTATTGGAGGGTTCGATCAGCCCCAGCATTTT | CASSIGGFDQPQHF
TRBJ1-2 | . | 17 | TRBV6-1 | . | TGTGCCAGCAGTGAAGCGTCGTCAGGGTTCGACATCTATGGCTACACCTTC | CASSEASSGFDIYGYTF
TRBJ2-2 | . | 16 | TRBV5-1 | . | TGCGCCAGCAGCTTGGGTGGCAGGGATCGAACCGGGGAGCTGTTTTTT | CASSLGGRDRTGELFF
TRBJ1-5 | . | 17 | TRBV3-1/TRBV3-2 | TRBD1 | TGTGCCAGCAGCCAGGGCCAGGGGGCAGTTAACAATCAGCCCCAGCATTTT | CASSQGQGAVNNQPQHF
TRBJ2-1 | few | 15 | TRBV15 | . | TGTGCCACCAGCAGAGACGGGGGCTCCTACAATGAGCAGTTCTTC | CATSRDGGSYNEQFF
TRBJ1-6 | . | 13 | TRBV3-1/TRBV3-2 | . | TGTGCCAGCAGCCAAGATCTAAAATCACCCCTCCACTTT | CASSQDLKSPLHF
TRBJ2-5 | . | 13 | TRBV2 | . | TGTGCCAGCAAGTCCGGGACTTGGGAGACCCAGTACTTC | CASKSGTWETQYF
TRBJ2-3 | few | 15 | TRBV7-2 | TRBD2 | TGTGCCAGCAGCCCTCCGGGGGGTAGCACAGATACGCAGTATTTT | CASSPPGGSTDTQYF
TRBJ2-7 | . | 11 | TRBV30 | . | TGTGCCTGGTCTCCCTCCTACGAGCAGTACTTC | CAWSPSYEQYF
TRBJ1-5 | . | 15 | TRBV6-5 | TRBD1 | TGTGCCAGCAGTCGGGCAGGGGGCGGCTATCAGCCCCAGCATTTT | CASSRAGGGYQPQHF
TRBJ1-1 | . | 15 | TRBV20-1 | . | TGCAGTGCTAGTTTGGATTCACCAATGAACACTGAAGCTTTCTTT | CSASLDSPMNTEAFF
TRBJ1-4 | . | 13 | TRBV25-1 | . | TGTGCCAGCAGCCAGGGAGGGAATGAAAAACTGTTTTTT | CASSQGGNEKLFF
TRBJ1-2 | . | 14 | TRBV5-1 | . | TGCGCCAGCAGCTTGGGGGCTTCGGGCTATGGCTACACCTTC | CASSLGASGYGYTF
TRBJ1-4 | . | 14 | TRBV4-3 | TRBD1 | TGCGCCAGCAGCCAGGACAGGGTGCGAGAAAAACTGTTTTTT | CASSQDRVREKLFF
TRBJ1-3 | . | 13 | TRBV3-1/TRBV3-2 | . | TGTGCCAGCAGCCAAAGGACTGGAAACACCATATATTTT | CASSQRTGNTIYF
TRBJ2-7 | . | 15 | TRBV4-1 | TRBD1 | TGCGCCAGCAGCCTCACACAGGGGGCCGGGGACGAGCAGTACTTC | CASSLTQGAGDEQYF
TRBJ1-6 | . | 10 | TRBV6-1 | . | TGTGCCAGCAGTGAGGTCCCCCTCCACTTT | CASSEVPLHF
TRBJ2-3 | . | 16 | TRBV5-6 | . | TGTGCCAGCAGCCCCTGGGGTCTCACGGGGACAGATACGCAGTATTTT | CASSPWGLTGTDTQYF
TRBJ2-7 | few | 13 | TRBV12-3/TRBV12-4 | . | TGTGCCAGCAGCTTGGGGAGGACCTACGAGCAGTACTTC | CASSLGRTYEQYF
TRBJ2-2 | . | 17 | TRBV7-7 | TRBD2 | TGTGCCAGCAGCTTAGACCCCCCGGTGGGGGGGGCCGGGGAGCTGTTTTTT | CASSLDPPVGGAGELFF
TRBJ2-1 | . | 13 | TRBV7-2 | . | TGTGCCAGCAGCTTAAATCAGGACAATGAGCAGTTCTTC | CASSLNQDNEQFF
TRBJ2-3 | . | 14 | TRBV9 | TRBD2 | TGTGCCAGCAGCGTAGCTACCGGGGGGGCCCTTCAGTATTTT | CASSVATGGALQYF
TRBJ1-2 | . | 14 | TRBV30 | . | TGTGCCTGGAGTGGGCAACAGGGAAAACATGGCTACACCTTC | CAWSGQQGKHGYTF
TRBJ2-6 | . | 17 | TRBV15 | . | TGTGCCACCAGCAGAGATCGGGGAGGATCTGGGGCCAACGTCCTGACTTTC | CATSRDRGGSGANVLTF
TRBJ2-5 | . | 18 | TRBV18 | TRBD1 | TGTGCCAGCTCCCCCACGGACAGGGGGCGATTGGGGGAAGAGACCCAGTACTTC | CASSPTDRGRLGEETQYF
TRBJ2-7 | . | 13 | TRBV6-1 | TRBD1 | TGTGCCAGCAGTGAGACAGGGGCCTACGAGCAGTACTTC | CASSETGAYEQYF
TRBJ2-2 | . | 15 | TRBV10-3 | TRBD1 | TGTGCCATCAGTGAGGGACAGGGGAACACCGGGGAGCTGTTTTTT | CAISEGQGNTGELFF
TRBJ1-6 | . | 15 | TRBV2 | TRBD1 | TGTGCCAGCAGTCTCGAGACAGGGGGTAATTCACCCCTCCACTTT | CASSLETGGNSPLHF
TRBJ2-2 | once | 17 | TRBV28 | TRBD2 | TGTGCCAGCAGTCCTTTAGCGGGTAGATTGTACACCGGGGAGCTGTTTTTT | CASSPLAGRLYTGELFF
TRBJ1-2 | . | 14 | TRBV6-5 | . | TGTGCCAGCAGCGGGGGTCTCGCACCTTATGGCTACACCTTC | CASSGGLAPYGYTF
TRBJ1-2 | . | 15 | TRBV4-3 | TRBD1 | TGCGCCAGCAGCCAAGCCGGGACAGCAGTCTATGGCTACACCTTC | CASSQAGTAVYGYTF
TRBJ2-7 | . | 15 | TRBV7-8 | . | TGTGCCAGCAGCTTAGGGGCAGGGGCAAACTACGAGCAGTACTTC | CASSLGAGANYEQYF
TRBJ1-5 | . | 14 | TRBV19 | . | TGTGCCAGTAGTTCGCGACTCCCTAATCAGCCCCAGCATTTT | CASSSRLPNQPQHF
TRBJ2-1 | . | 14 | TRBV10-3 | . | TGTGCCATCAGTGAAATAGAGGTGGGCAATGAGCAGTTCTTC | CAISEIEVGNEQFF
TRBJ2-5 | few | 14 | TRBV19 | . | TGTGCCAGTAGTATAGATACCGGACAAGAGACCCAGTACTTC | CASSIDTGQETQYF
TRBJ1-1 | few | 12 | TRBV6-2/TRBV6-3 | . | TGTGCCAGCAGTTATGTAAACACTGAAGCTTTCTTT | CASSYVNTEAFF
TRBJ1-6 | . | 12 | TRBV3-1/TRBV3-2 | . | TGTGCCAGCAGCCGGGGGAATTCACCCCTCCACTTT | CASSRGNSPLHF
TRBJ2-5 | . | 13 | TRBV9 | . | TGTGCCAGCAGCCCCCGGGGGAAAGAGACCCAGTACTTC | CASSPRGKETQYF
TRBJ2-2 | . | 16 | TRBV9 | . | TGTGCCAGCAGCGTAGGGTCGCAGGGTGGCACCGGGGAGCTGTTTTTT | CASSVGSQGGTGELFF
TRBJ1-4 | few | 14 | TRBV3-1/TRBV3-2 | . | TGTGCCAGCAGCCAAGCGGCCAGGGGAGAAAAACTGTTTTTT | CASSQAARGEKLFF
TRBJ2-2 | . | 15 | TRBV29-1 | . | TGCAGCGTTGAGTTAGCAGGATTGAACACCGGGGAGCTGTTTTTT | CSVELAGLNTGELFF
TRBJ2-5 | few | 11 | TRBV12-3/TRBV12-4 | . | TGTGCCAGCAGTTTCGGAGAGACCCAGTACTTC | CASSFGETQYF
TRBJ1-5 | . | 15 | TRBV6-4 | . | TGTGCCAGCAGTGACTCGACGCATAGCAATCAGCCCCAGCATTTT | CASSDSTHSNQPQHF
TRBJ2-5 | once | 15 | TRBV5-4 | TRBD2 | TGTGCCAGCAGCTACGGGACTAGCCGACAAGAGACCCAGTACTTC | CASSYGTSRQETQYF
TRBJ2-2 | once | 15 | TRBV3-1/TRBV3-2 | . | TGTGCCAGCAGCCTGAGGGCAGGGGCCACCGGGGAGCTGTTTTTT | CASSLRAGATGELFF
TRBJ1-5 | many | 13 | TRBV6-5 | . | TGTGCCAGCAGTTACTCGAATATGCAGCCCCAGCATTTT | CASSYSNMQPQHF
TRBJ1-3 | . | 15 | TRBV11-3 | . | TGTGCCAGCCTGTTTGTTGGCCACTGCGGAAACACCATATATTTT | CASLFVGHCGNTIYF
TRBJ1-2 | . | 13 | TRBV12-3/TRBV12-4 | . | TGTGCCAGCAGTCGACAGCTGAACTATGGCTACACCTTC | CASSRQLNYGYTF